The 23 T cell receptor beta chains presented below share a single source sample, sequenced in a study of blood T cell repertoires in COVID-19. TCRdb's copy holds only in-frame clones and misses some; the assay was immunoSEQ multiplex PCR. In the table there are about 100,000 clones, about four fifths of which are singletons. The sample was peripheral blood. Receptor source: an older woman with acute or convalescent COVID-19.

In its sample, this clone was seen many times. Here the CDR3 DNA reads TGTGCCTGTACCCCGGGACTAGGTAACACCGGGGAGCTGTTTTTT. The encoded protein is CACTPGLGNTGELFF. This chain joins TRBV2 and TRBJ2-2; 8 nucleotides line up with TRBD2. This CDR3 has 15 residues. V trimming: 11 bases; J trimming: 2 bases; junction bases outside the gene matches: 10. Looked up from germline, CDR1 is SNHLY and CDR2 is FYNNEI.

V and J are TRBV6-5 and TRBJ2-5, with no clear D. CDR1 and CDR2 (germline): MNHEY, SVGAGI. This CDR3 has 15 amino acids. Deletions cut 3 bases from V and 5 bases from J, with 16 bases between. CDR3 in DNA: TGTGCCAGCAGTTATAGTGTCCTTATTAAGGAGACCCAGTACTTC. Translation gives CASSYSVLIKETQYF.

V gene TRBV3-1 (or the pseudogene TRBV3-2) combines with J gene TRBJ2-3; 7 bases are a match to TRBD1. This CDR3 has 15 residues. V dropped 4 bases and J dropped 5; count of bases not matched to a gene: 9. Germline values: CDR1 LGHDT, CDR2 YNNKEL (reference sequence). The chain's CDR3 is CASSPLDRLEDTQYF. CDR3 DNA sequence: TGTGCCAGCAGCCCCCTGGACAGGCTGGAAGATACGCAGTATTTT.

This clone came up once. This chain uses TRBV18 with TRBJ1-5, with D possibly TRBD1 on 5 matching bases. CDR1 is KGHSH and CDR2 is LQKENI in the germline V gene. The CDR3 consists of 15 residues. V was shortened by 3 bases and J by 3 bases, with 12 bases between the two germline ends. The CDR3 bases are TGTGCCAGCTCACCCTCGGCAGGGTCCAATCAGCCCCAGCATTTT. Its translation: CASSPSAGSNQPQHF. The variable domain in full, with the rest retrieved from reference TRBV18 and TRBJ1-5, is NAGVMQNPRHLVRRRGQEARLRCSPMKGHSHVYWYRQLPEEGLKFMVYLQKENIIDESGMPKERFSAEFPKEGPSILRIQQVVRGDSAAYFCASSPSAGSNQPQHFGDGTRLSIL.

This clone appeared a single time. This rearrangement joins TRBV28 to TRBJ2-6, with TRBD2 matching 7 bases. Trimming cost V 6 bases and J 3 bases; bases outside gene matches: 8. The germline V gene encodes CDR1 MDHEN and CDR2 SYDVKM. This CDR3 comprises 16 residues. The DNA of the CDR3 is TGTGCCAGCAGAATCTCCCCGGGAGGTGGGGCCAACGTCCTGACTTTC. This encodes CASRISPGGGANVLTF.

The J gene is TRBJ1-1, the V gene TRBV27, with TRBD1 matching over 7 bases. The V gene's germline CDR1 is MNHEY and CDR2 SMNVEV (reference sequence). The CDR3 covers 13 residues. With V trimmed by 5 bases and J by 4 bases, 4 bases remained unmatched. CDR3 in amino acids: CASSQDRTTEAFF. CDR3 nucleotide sequence: TGTGCCAGCAGTCAGGACAGGACCACTGAAGCTTTCTTT.

The CDR3 loop is CASTGLVNTGELFF. CDR3 DNA: TGTGCCAGCACGGGTCTGGTGAACACCGGGGAGCTGTTTTTT. The V call is TRBV5-5, the J call TRBJ2-2; no clear D. The V end lost 6 bases, the J end lost 1 base, and 10 bases lay between the germline ends. This CDR3 comprises 14 residues. Germline lookup yields CDR1 SGHKS and CDR2 YYEKEE (reference sequence).

This clone was recorded only once. J is TRBJ2-1 and V is TRBV24-1; D may be TRBD1 (6 bases). Germline V gene data show CDR1 as KGHDR and CDR2 as SFDVKD. Trimming took 4 bases from V and 6 from J, leaving 12 bases between them. This CDR3 is built from 14 residues. CDR3 sequence (DNA): TGTGCCACCAGTGACCGACAGGTTATCAATGAGCAGTTCTTC. Encoded protein: CATSDRQVINEQFF.

V usage is TRBV6-1 and J usage is TRBJ2-7, with 7 nucleotides matching TRBD1. Unmatched junction bases numbered 0, after V lost 1 base and J lost 0 bases. Germline assignment: CDR1 MNHNS and CDR2 SASEGT. The CDR3 length is 14 residues. CDR3 sequence reads: CASSEGDSSYEQYF. CDR3 sequence (DNA): TGTGCCAGCAGTGAAGGGGACAGCTCCTACGAGCAGTACTTC.

This chain links TRBV5-5 with TRBJ2-3, with TRBD2 matching 7 bases. The V gene end was trimmed by 2 bases and the J gene end by 1 base; junction bases not matched to a gene: 4. Germline V gene data show CDR1 as SGHKS and CDR2 as YYEKEE (reference sequence). CDR3 length: 15 residues. The CDR3 loop is CASSFLAGGTDTQYF. DNA for the CDR3: TGTGCCAGCAGCTTTTTAGCGGGCGGCACAGATACGCAGTATTTT.

The V and J genes are TRBV6-6 and TRBJ1-2; D perhaps matches TRBD1 (6 bases). V was trimmed by 6 bases and J by 3 bases, leaving 17 bases between them. The germline gives CDR1 MNHNY, CDR2 SVGAGI (reference sequence). The CDR3 has 15 amino acids. CDR3 DNA sequence: TGTGCCAGCAGGGGGGACAATGGATGGGACTATGGCTACACCTTC. Protein sequence: CASRGDNGWDYGYTF.

The J gene is TRBJ1-5, the V gene TRBV6-6, with 7 positions matching TRBD1. The CDR3 sequence is 16 residues long. J gave up 1 base and V 2 bases, and 5 bases lay outside the gene matches. The V gene's germline CDR1 is MNHNY and CDR2 SVGAGI (reference sequence). CDR3 region: CASSYPGTVSNQPQHF. The DNA for the CDR3 is TGTGCCAGCAGTTACCCCGGGACAGTGAGCAATCAGCCCCAGCATTTT.

CDR3 coding DNA: TGTGCCAGCTCACCACCGATTCAGGGGTCCTACGAGCAGTACTTC. Protein: CASSPPIQGSYEQYF. This chain uses TRBV18 with TRBJ2-7; D is perhaps TRBD1 (6 bases). Deletions cut 0 bases from V and 1 base from J, with 10 bases between. Germline lookup yields CDR1 KGHSH and CDR2 LQKENI. CDR3 size: 15 residues. Full variable domain (rest looked up from reference TRBV18 and TRBJ2-7): NAGVMQNPRHLVRRRGQEARLRCSPMKGHSHVYWYRQLPEEGLKFMVYLQKENIIDESGMPKERFSAEFPKEGPSILRIQQVVRGDSAAYFCASSPPIQGSYEQYFGPGTRLTVT.

The V and J genes are TRBV2 and TRBJ1-4, with 8 nucleotides matching TRBD1. This CDR3 has 15 residues. J was trimmed by 0 bases and V by 3 bases; bases with no gene match: 0. Germline CDR1 is SNHLY and CDR2 is FYNNEI. CDR3: CASSETGATNEKLFF. The DNA for the CDR3 is TGTGCCAGCAGTGAGACAGGGGCAACTAATGAAAAACTGTTTTTT.

The rearrangement joins TRBV5-5 to TRBJ2-3, with D possibly TRBD1 on 6 matching bases. The CDR3 loop spans 15 amino acids. Per the germline V gene, CDR1 is SGHKS and CDR2 is YYEKEE (reference sequence). V was cut by 5 bases and J by 1 base, with 14 bases left in between. CDR3: CASSLARGGTDTQYF. The DNA of the CDR3 is TGTGCCAGCAGTCTGGCCAGGGGAGGCACAGATACGCAGTATTTT.

The chain has TRBV5-1 and TRBJ1-1; D unresolved. CDR1 SGHRS and CDR2 YFSETQ come from the germline V gene. The CDR3 consists of 14 residues. Trimming pared 3 bases from V and 5 bases from J, leaving 14 bases between. CDR3 in DNA: TGCGCCAGCAGCTCGGCGGCCCAACGGACTGAAGCTTTCTTT. Translation: CASSSAAQRTEAFF.

V is TRBV24-1 and J is TRBJ2-1, with 7 bases that match TRBD2. This CDR3 region has 15 residues. Germline CDR1 and CDR2: KGHDR and SFDVKD. V trimming: 5 bases; J trimming: 4 bases; junction bases outside the gene matches: 7. The DNA for the CDR3 is TGTGCCACCAGTGGAACTAGCGAACTGTACAATGAGCAGTTCTTC. Its translation: CATSGTSELYNEQFF.

The gene calls are TRBV18 and TRBJ1-5, with TRBD1 matching 7 bases. CDR3 length equals 16 residues. V lost 3 bases and J lost 2; bases outside the gene matches: 7. CDR1 and CDR2 (germline): KGHSH, LQKENI. In nucleotides, the CDR3 is TGTGCCAGCTCACCGTCAGGGGGTATGGGCAATCAGCCCCAGCATTTT. This encodes CASSPSGGMGNQPQHF.

The V and J genes are TRBV10-2 and TRBJ1-5; 9 bases fit TRBD1. The germline CDR1 and CDR2 sequences are WSHSY and SAAADI. V trimming: 5 bases; J trimming: 6 bases; junction bases outside the gene matches: 8. CDR3 length equals 15 residues. In DNA form, the CDR3 reads TGCGCCAGCAGTCCCGGGACAGGGACCTTTCAGCCCCAGCATTTT. It translates to CASSPGTGTFQPQHF.

V gene TRBV19 combines with J gene TRBJ2-7; TRBD2 aligns across 11 bases. Per the germline V gene, CDR1 is LNHDA and CDR2 is SQIVND (reference sequence). The CDR3 length is 16 residues. V lost 5 bases to trimming and J lost 2 bases; unmatched junction nucleotides: 8. CDR3 bases: TGTGCCAGTAGTTCCCACCTGACTAGCGGGACCTACGAGCAGTACTTC. Translating gives CASSSHLTSGTYEQYF.

The rearrangement links TRBV5-6 to TRBJ1-2; tentative D call: TRBD1 (5 bases). Germline loops: CDR1 SGHDT, CDR2 YYEEEE. The V end lost 4 bases, the J end lost 5 bases, and 9 bases lay between the germline ends. The CDR3 runs 12 residues. The CDR3 region has the DNA TGTGCCAGCAGCCCCGGGGGGTATGGCTACACCTTC. This codes for CASSPGGYGYTF. The full variable domain, rest sourced from reference TRBV5-6 and TRBJ1-2, is DAGVTQSPTHLIKTRGQQVTLRCSPKSGHDTVSWYQQALGQGPQFIFQYYEEEERQRGNFPDRFSGHQFPNYSSELNVNALLLGDSALYLCASSPGGYGYTFGSGTRLTVV.

The chain combines TRBV15 with TRBJ1-6; D uncertain. The length of the CDR3 is 14 residues. V was trimmed by 3 bases and J by 9 bases, leaving 12 bases between them. Germline-derived CDR1 and CDR2 are LNHNV and YYDKDF (reference sequence). The CDR3 DNA is TGTGCCACCAGCAGTTCAAATTCGGGTTCACCCCTCCACTTT. It specifies CATSSSNSGSPLHF.

This sequence joins TRBV7-2 and TRBJ2-1; TRBD2 is a possible D gene (5 bases). The germline V gene encodes CDR1 SGHTA and CDR2 FQGNSA. V gave up 5 bases and J gave up 2 bases, with 19 bases separating them. The CDR3 spans 17 residues. The CDR3 is CASSPSLSGLTYNEQFF. For the CDR3, the DNA is TGTGCCAGCAGCCCGTCCTTGAGCGGTCTTACCTACAATGAGCAGTTCTTC.